The 32 T cell receptor beta chains listed next were all sequenced from one sample in a study of shared clonotypes between healthy human individuals. TCRdb's copy holds only in-frame clones and misses some; the assay was immunoSEQ multiplex PCR. The repertoire holds about 95,000 clones, with approximately 61% as singletons. Sequencing input: memory CD8+ T cells sorted from blood. Subset of the sample: CD45RO+ cells pooled with CCR7-negative TemRA cells. The receptors were sampled from a man younger than 45 in good health.

The CDR3 DNA follows: TGTGCCAGTAGCCGACAGGGTGGCGGTTACGAGCAGTACTTC. This translates into CASSRQGGGYEQYF. The rearrangement joins TRBV19 to TRBJ2-7; 7 bases align to TRBD1. This CDR3 is 14 amino acids long. Germline values: CDR1 LNHDA, CDR2 SQIVND (reference sequence). After removal of 6 bases from V and 4 bases from J, the junction contained 9 bases not matched to a gene.

The V call is TRBV7-9, the J call TRBJ1-1, with 8 nucleotides matching TRBD1. The CDR3 spans 13 residues. Germline CDR1 is SEHNR and CDR2 is FQNEAQ (reference sequence). J gave up 3 bases and V 8 bases, and 5 bases lay outside the gene matches. DNA for the CDR3: TGTGCCAGCCTATTACAGGGGGACACTGAAGCTTTCTTT. Its protein is CASLLQGDTEAFF.

This chain joins TRBV10-1 and TRBJ2-1; 7 nucleotides align to TRBD2. Germline CDR1 is WNHNN and CDR2 is SYGVQD (reference sequence). Germline trimming cut 0 bases from V and 1 base from J; bases unmatched to any gene: 3. CDR3 size: 16 residues. The CDR3 reads CASSESGGGSYNEQFF. In DNA form, the CDR3 reads TGCGCCAGCAGTGAGTCTGGGGGAGGGTCCTACAATGAGCAGTTCTTC.

This sequence joins TRBV6-5 and TRBJ2-7; D remains ambiguous. The CDR3 runs to 13 residues. The V end was cut by 2 bases, the J end by 1 base, with 6 bases between. CDR1 and CDR2 from the germline V gene are MNHEY and SVGAGI. The CDR3: CASSYPGSYEQYF. The CDR3 bases are TGTGCCAGCAGTTACCCCGGATCCTACGAGCAGTACTTC.

The sample holds many counts of this clone. The V and J genes are TRBV4-1 and TRBJ2-1; no clear D gene. CDR3 length equals 11 residues. V lost 2 bases and J 13 bases, leaving 9 bases between the germline ends. The germline V gene has CDR1 MGHRA and CDR2 YSYEKL. The CDR3 coding sequence is TGCGCCAGCAGCCAATCTGAGAACCAGTTCTTC. Its translation is CASSQSENQFF.

This clone occurred once. The V call is TRBV5-5, the J call TRBJ2-7; 7 bases fit TRBD1. V was pared by 2 bases and J by 4 bases, with 6 bases of the junction left unmatched. The CDR3 totals 14 residues. Germline values: CDR1 SGHKS, CDR2 YYEKEE (reference sequence). The chain's CDR3 is CASSFADREYEQYF. CDR3 nucleotides: TGTGCCAGCAGCTTCGCCGACAGGGAATACGAGCAGTACTTC.

The chain joins TRBV30 to TRBJ1-5, with a tentative D call TRBD1 (5 bases). Germline CDR1 and CDR2: GTSNPN and SVGIG (reference sequence). V lost 4 bases to trimming and J lost 4 bases, with 14 bases between them. The CDR3 loop spans 14 amino acids. CDR3 DNA: TGTGCCTGGAATTCAGGGTCTGGAAATCAGCCCCAGCATTTT. It yields the protein CAWNSGSGNQPQHF.

The chain is built from TRBV28 and TRBJ2-1; 11 nucleotides match TRBD2. Germline V gene data show CDR1 as MDHEN and CDR2 as SYDVKM. V lost 7 bases, J lost 9 bases, and 5 bases stayed unmatched. This CDR3 spans 13 amino acids. The CDR3 here is CASTLAGVVEQFF. The DNA of the CDR3 is TGTGCCAGCACACTAGCGGGAGTGGTTGAGCAGTTCTTC.

The J gene is TRBJ1-5, the V gene TRBV15; possibly TRBD1 for D (5 bases). CDR3 length: 16 amino acids. Per germline, CDR1 LNHNV and CDR2 YYDKDF (reference sequence). V shed 0 bases and J shed 2 bases, with 11 bases lying between them. CDR3 in amino acids: CATSRDFQGGNQPQHF. DNA of the CDR3: TGTGCCACCAGCAGAGATTTTCAAGGGGGCAATCAGCCCCAGCATTTT.

This chain joins TRBV29-1 and TRBJ1-1; TRBD1 matches at 8 bases. The CDR3 has 13 residues. Germline CDR1 SQVTM, CDR2 ANQGSEA. V shed 8 bases, J shed 0 bases, and the junction held 5 bases outside the gene matches. CDR3 in amino acids: CSIRTGLNTEAFF. The DNA of the CDR3 is TGCAGCATACGGACAGGGTTGAACACTGAAGCTTTCTTT.

A few counts support this clone. This chain uses TRBV28 with TRBJ2-7, with TRBD2 matching 7 bases. CDR3 size: 11 residues. Germline assignment: CDR1 MDHEN and CDR2 SYDVKM. The J segment lost 3 bases and the V segment lost 8 bases, leaving 1 base of the junction unmatched. CDR3 nucleotide sequence: TGTGCCAGCGGGGGGGACTACGAGCAGTACTTC. It specifies CASGGDYEQYF.

This clone is medium-sized (0.01 to 0.1%) within its sample. In the same sample, other DNA sequences code for this CDR3. The chain joins TRBV6-1 to TRBJ2-7; 8 bases agree with TRBD2. Germline CDR1 reads MNHNS; CDR2 reads SASEGT. The CDR3 extends over 15 amino acids. Trimming took 0 bases from V and 0 from J; bases not matched to a gene: 1. The CDR3 region has the DNA TGTGCCAGCAGTGAAGCGCTAGCGGGCTCCTACGAGCAGTACTTC. As protein: CASSEALAGSYEQYF.

The sample holds a few counts of this clone. V is TRBV11-3 and J is TRBJ2-3, with D perhaps matching TRBD2 (6 bases). Trimming left V 1 base short and J 2 bases short, with 7 bases between. Germline loops: CDR1 SGHNT, CDR2 YENEEA. The CDR3 covers 14 residues. For the CDR3, the DNA is TGTGCCAGCAGCTTAGCGGGAGACACAGATACGCAGTATTTT. Protein product: CASSLAGDTDTQYF.

This clone was recorded at least ten times. This CDR3 is also generated by other DNA sequences in the sample. V and J are TRBV28 and TRBJ2-7; D not resolved. V lost 6 bases to trimming and J lost 2 bases, with 8 bases between them. The germline V gene encodes CDR1 MDHEN and CDR2 SYDVKM. The CDR3 has 12 amino acids. The CDR3 coding sequence is TGTGCCAGCAGGGACCTTACCTACGAGCAGTACTTC. Protein sequence: CASRDLTYEQYF.

The V call is TRBV25-1, the J call TRBJ2-1, with 10 bases lining up with TRBD2. The germline CDR1 and CDR2 sequences are MGHDK and SYGVNS. V dropped 6 bases and J dropped 8; count of bases not matched to a gene: 16. The CDR3 consists of 17 residues. The chain's CDR3 is CASRRSTGLAVGDEQFF. CDR3 nucleotides: TGTGCCAGCAGGAGATCGACAGGACTAGCGGTGGGGGATGAGCAGTTCTTC.

The chain has TRBV2 and TRBJ2-2; TRBD1 is a possible D gene (6 bases). This CDR3 has 18 amino acids. V was cut by 1 base and J by 0 bases, with 15 bases left in between. Germline-derived CDR1 and CDR2 are SNHLY and FYNNEI. This CDR3 is CASSEVRIGTTNTGELFF. The DNA for the CDR3 is TGTGCCAGCAGTGAAGTGCGGATTGGGACAACGAACACCGGGGAGCTGTTTTTT.

This rearrangement joins TRBV28 to TRBJ1-2, with D unclear. Trimming pared 6 bases from V and 4 bases from J, leaving 6 bases between. Germline lookup yields CDR1 MDHEN and CDR2 SYDVKM. CDR3 size: 11 residues. The CDR3 nucleotides read TGTGCCAGCAGCCACACCTATGGCTACACCTTC. This codes for CASSHTYGYTF.

This clone was seen only a few times. The CDR3, as DNA: TGTGCCAGCAGCTGGGACGCCACCTACGAGCAGTACTTC. It translates to CASSWDATYEQYF. The chain joins TRBV5-4 to TRBJ2-7, with D perhaps TRBD1 or TRBD2 (5 bases each). Looked up from germline, CDR1 is SGHNT and CDR2 is YYREEE (reference sequence). Between the trimmed V and J ends, which lost 3 bases and 2 bases, there was a span of 9 bases. The CDR3 has 13 residues.

V is TRBV19 and J is TRBJ1-5, with D possibly being TRBD1 (5 bases). Trimming removed 3 bases from V and 4 bases from J, with 13 bases in between. CDR1 is LNHDA, CDR2 SQIVND, per germline (reference sequence). This CDR3 spans 15 amino acids. DNA for the CDR3: TGTGCCAGTAGTATTACGGGGGAAAGTAATCAGCCCCAGCATTTT. It is translated as CASSITGESNQPQHF.

V and J are TRBV6-4 and TRBJ2-2; D is perhaps TRBD2 (5 bases). The length of the CDR3 is 13 residues. Germline CDR1 MRHNA, CDR2 SNTAGT. Trimming stripped 4 bases from V and 2 bases from J, with 5 bases between. The CDR3 DNA follows: TGTGCCAGCAGTGGGACTAACACCGGGGAGCTGTTTTTT. This gives the protein CASSGTNTGELFF.

The DNA for the CDR3 is TGTGCCAGCAGCTTAGTCCAAGGTGGCCCTTTCTACGAGCAGTACTTC. It is translated as CASSLVQGGPFYEQYF. V gene TRBV7-8 combines with J gene TRBJ2-7; no clear D. CDR3 length: 16 amino acids. CDR1 and CDR2 (germline): SGHVS, FQNEAQ. V shed 1 base and J shed 3 bases, with 16 bases lying between them.

This clone was detected once. J is TRBJ2-7 and V is TRBV29-1, with TRBD1 identical over 8 bases. The CDR3 consists of 13 residues. Germline assignment: CDR1 SQVTM and CDR2 ANQGSEA. Trimming removed 5 bases from V and 4 bases from J; junction bases left unmatched: 7. CDR3 amino acids: CSVLQNRGYEQYF. In nucleotides, the CDR3 is TGCAGCGTTCTCCAAAACAGGGGGTACGAGCAGTACTTC.

The J gene is TRBJ2-1, the V gene TRBV6-6, with D possibly TRBD1 on 5 matching bases. The ends were cut back, 2 bases at V and 9 bases at J, with 14 bases in the middle. Germline CDR1 and CDR2: MNHNY and SVGAGI (reference sequence). The CDR3 is 14 residues long. Written as DNA, the CDR3 is TGTGCCAGCAGTTACGGGGCGTTAGCTGCTGAGCAGTTCTTC. As protein: CASSYGALAAEQFF.

The chain links TRBV7-8 to TRBJ2-1, with 8 nucleotides matching TRBD2. With V trimmed by 5 bases and J by 4 bases, 10 bases remained unmatched. CDR1 SGHVS and CDR2 FQNEAQ come from the germline V gene. This CDR3 region has 16 residues. CDR3 sequence (DNA): TGTGCCAGCAGCACCATGCTAGCGGGCTTATACAATGAGCAGTTCTTC. Translated, it gives CASSTMLAGLYNEQFF. Filled out from reference TRBV7-8 and TRBJ2-1, the complete variable domain reads GAGVSQSPRYKVAKRGQDVALRCDPISGHVSLFWYQQALGQGPEFLTYFQNEAQLDKSGLPSDRFFAERPEGSVSTLKIQRTQQEDSAVYLCASSTMLAGLYNEQFFGPGTRLTVL.

In this sample, this clone turned up once. This chain links TRBV2 with TRBJ1-4; D is unresolved. The V gene lost 8 bases and the J gene lost 7 bases, with 20 bases spanning the gap. The length of the CDR3 is 15 residues. Germline values: CDR1 SNHLY, CDR2 FYNNEI. The chain's CDR3 is CASSSSWEFSEKLFF. The CDR3 DNA is TGTGCCAGCTCCTCTAGCTGGGAATTCTCTGAAAAACTGTTTTTT.

The V call is TRBV15, the J call TRBJ1-4; D unclear. CDR3 length equals 16 residues. Germline V gene lookup returns CDR1 LNHNV and CDR2 YYDKDF (reference sequence). V was clipped by 2 bases and J by 0 bases, with 10 bases between them. CDR3 sequence (DNA): TGTGCCACCAGCAGATCGCGAACAGCAACTAATGAAAAACTGTTTTTT. Encoded protein: CATSRSRTATNEKLFF.

This clone was seen only once. J is TRBJ1-5 and V is TRBV11-2; no definite D call. The CDR3 covers 17 residues. V gave up 1 base and J gave up 0 bases, with 13 bases separating them. Germline V gene sequence: CDR1 SGHAT, CDR2 FQNNGV. The CDR3 protein is CASSLVAGIYSNQPQHF. Written as DNA, the CDR3 is TGTGCCAGCAGCTTAGTTGCCGGAATTTATAGCAATCAGCCCCAGCATTTT. The whole variable domain, remainder taken from reference TRBV11-2 and TRBJ1-5, is EAGVAQSPRYKIIEKRQSVAFWCNPISGHATLYWYQQILGQGPKLLIQFQNNGVVDDSQLPKDRFSAERLKGVDSTLKIQPAKLEDSAVYLCASSLVAGIYSNQPQHFGDGTRLSIL.

The CDR3 spells CASSLSGTAYNYGYTF. The CDR3 nucleotides are TGTGCCAGCAGCTTGTCTGGGACAGCCTATAACTATGGCTACACCTTC. The chain employs TRBV5-6 and TRBJ1-2, with 7 bases lining up with TRBD1. The CDR3 is 16 residues long. In germline, CDR1 is SGHDT, CDR2 YYEEEE. With 1 base clipped from V and 1 base from J, the junction kept 7 bases outside the gene matches.

The chain links TRBV28 to TRBJ1-3, with 7 bases fitting TRBD1. J was trimmed by 4 bases and V by 1 base; bases with no gene match: 4. CDR3 length equals 15 residues. In germline, CDR1 is MDHEN, CDR2 SYDVKM. The CDR3 nucleotides are TGTGCCAGCAGTTTATCGGAGACAGGGGGAAACACCATATATTTT. The encoded protein is CASSLSETGGNTIYF. Filled out from reference TRBV28 and TRBJ1-3, the complete variable domain reads DVKVTQSSRYLVKRTGEKVFLECVQDMDHENMFWYRQDPGLGLRLIYFSYDVKMKEKGDIPEGYSVSREKKERFSLILESASTNQTSMYLCASSLSETGGNTIYFGEGSWLTVV.

There are many counts of this clone. V gene TRBV10-3 combines with J gene TRBJ2-3; a possible D gene is TRBD1 (6 bases). Germline assignment: CDR1 ENHRY and CDR2 SYGVKD. CDR3 length: 16 amino acids. The V end was cut by 2 bases, the J end by 2 bases, with 14 bases between. CDR3 region: CAISERRDTYTDTQYF. CDR3 sequence (DNA): TGTGCCATCAGTGAGCGCCGGGACACCTACACAGATACGCAGTATTTT.

The sample holds a few counts of this clone. This chain joins TRBV6-5 and TRBJ2-7; maybe TRBD1 (5 bases). In germline, CDR1 is MNHEY, CDR2 SVGAGI. The CDR3 runs to 14 residues. Between the trimmed V and J ends, which lost 7 bases and 1 base, there was a span of 14 bases. This CDR3 reads CASKPDITSYEQYF. CDR3 DNA: TGTGCCAGCAAACCGGACATTACTTCCTACGAGCAGTACTTC.

In its sample, this clone was seen many times. This CDR3 reads CASSEAVRPQHF. In nucleotides, the CDR3 is TGTGCCAGCAGTGAAGCGGTCCGGCCCCAGCATTTT. This rearrangement joins TRBV2 to TRBJ1-5, with D unclear. The ends were cut back, 0 bases at V and 9 bases at J, with 6 bases in the middle. The germline V gene encodes CDR1 SNHLY and CDR2 FYNNEI. The CDR3 has 12 amino acids.